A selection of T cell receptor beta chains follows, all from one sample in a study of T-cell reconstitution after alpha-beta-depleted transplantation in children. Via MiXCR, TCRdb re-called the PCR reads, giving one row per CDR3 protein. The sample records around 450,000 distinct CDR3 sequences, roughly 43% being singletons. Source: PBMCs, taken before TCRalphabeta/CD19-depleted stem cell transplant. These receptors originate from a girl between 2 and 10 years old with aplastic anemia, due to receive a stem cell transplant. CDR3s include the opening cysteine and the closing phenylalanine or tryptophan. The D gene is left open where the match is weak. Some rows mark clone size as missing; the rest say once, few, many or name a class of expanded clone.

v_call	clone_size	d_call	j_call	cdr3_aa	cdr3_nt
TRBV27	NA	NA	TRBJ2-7	CASHGASSYEQYF	TGTGCCTCTCACGGGGCGAGCTCCTACGAGCAGTACTTC
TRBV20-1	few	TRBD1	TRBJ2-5	CSANLDRAVTETQYF	TGCAGTGCAAACCTTGACAGGGCCGTCACGGAGACCCAGTACTTC
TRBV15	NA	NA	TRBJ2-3	CATSFGRGDTQYF	TGTGCCACCTCGTTTGGCCGCGGGGATACGCAGTATTTT
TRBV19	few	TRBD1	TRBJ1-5	CASSTTGGFSNQPQHF	TGTGCCAGTAGTACGACAGGGGGATTCAGCAATCAGCCCCAGCATTTT
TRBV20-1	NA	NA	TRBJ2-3	CSAAPADTQYF	TGCAGTGCCGCCCCAGCAGATACGCAGTATTTT
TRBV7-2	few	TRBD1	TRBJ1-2	CASSLRYRGLNYGYTF	TGTGCCAGCAGCTTACGTTACAGGGGGCTTAACTATGGCTACACCTTC
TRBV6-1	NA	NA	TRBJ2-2	CASSPNRLTGELFF	TGTGCCAGCAGTCCCAATCGACTAACCGGGGAGCTGTTTTTT
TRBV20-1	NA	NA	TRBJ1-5	CSARVTTTGNQPQHF	TGCAGTGCTAGAGTCACAACGACAGGCAATCAGCCCCAGCATTTT
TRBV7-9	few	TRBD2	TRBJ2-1	CASSLSGGGGWNEQFF	TGTGCCAGCAGCTTATCTGGCGGGGGGGGGTGGAATGAGCAGTTCTTC
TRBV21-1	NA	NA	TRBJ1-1	CASSRTTVNTEAFF	TGTGCCAGCAGCAGAACGACAGTGAACACTGAAGCTTTCTTT
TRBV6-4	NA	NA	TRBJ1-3	CASSYSRGGASGNTIYF	TGTGCCAGCAGTTACTCCCGTGGGGGGGCCTCTGGAAACACCATATATTTT
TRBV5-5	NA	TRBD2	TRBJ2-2	CASSWAGGSNTGELFF	TGTGCCAGCAGCTGGGCCGGGGGGTCAAACACCGGGGAGCTGTTTTTT
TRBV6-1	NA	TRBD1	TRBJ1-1	CASSAGTAITEAFF	TGTGCCAGCAGCGCAGGGACAGCTATCACTGAAGCTTTCTTT
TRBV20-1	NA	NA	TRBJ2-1	CSARDGSSWNEQFF	TGCAGTGCTAGAGATGGGTCTAGCTGGAATGAGCAGTTCTTC
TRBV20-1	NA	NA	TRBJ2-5	CSARDEPLGAQYF	TGCAGTGCTAGAGATGAACCCCTAGGGGCCCAGTACTTC
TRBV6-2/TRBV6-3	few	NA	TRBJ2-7	CASRFHSAYEQYF	TGTGCCAGCAGGTTCCACAGCGCCTACGAGCAGTACTTC
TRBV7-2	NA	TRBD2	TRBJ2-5	CASSSGLGVGETQYF	TGTGCCAGCAGCTCGGGACTAGGGGTAGGAGAGACCCAGTACTTC
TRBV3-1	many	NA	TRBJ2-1	CASSQDLVGSNEQFF	TGTGCCAGCAGCCAAGATCTTGTAGGCAGCAATGAGCAGTTCTTC
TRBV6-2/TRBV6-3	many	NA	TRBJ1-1	CASCDGGATEAFF	TGTGCCAGTTGCGACGGGGGAGCGACTGAAGCTTTCTTT
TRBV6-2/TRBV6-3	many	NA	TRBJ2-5	CASSYSGRETQYF	TGTGCCAGCAGTTACTCCGGTCGGGAGACCCAGTACTTC
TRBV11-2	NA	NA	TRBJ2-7	CASTNLGIGEQYF	TGTGCCAGCACCAACTTAGGGATCGGCGAGCAGTACTTC
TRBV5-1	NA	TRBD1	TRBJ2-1	CASSPGQGIPRVEQFF	TGCGCCAGCAGCCCGGGACAGGGGATTCCAAGGGTTGAGCAGTTCTTC
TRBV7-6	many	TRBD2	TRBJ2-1	CASSLAASGNNEQFF	TGTGCCAGCAGCTTAGCTGCTAGCGGGAACAATGAGCAGTTCTTC
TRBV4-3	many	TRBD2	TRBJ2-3	CASSQERLAGADTQYF	TGCGCCAGCAGCCAAGAGCGACTAGCGGGAGCAGATACGCAGTATTTT
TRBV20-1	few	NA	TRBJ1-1	CSARDAGNTEAFF	TGCAGCGCTAGAGATGCAGGGAACACTGAAGCTTTCTTT
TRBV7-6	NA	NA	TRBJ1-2	CASSPLQGLYGYTF	TGTGCCAGCAGCCCACTCCAGGGTCTCTATGGCTACACCTTC
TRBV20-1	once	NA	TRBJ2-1	CSALRRTKSHNEQFF	TGCAGTGCGTTGCGTCGGACTAAGTCCCACAATGAGCAGTTCTTC
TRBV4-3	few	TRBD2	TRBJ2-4	CASSQQLAGRTNIQYF	TGCGCCAGCAGCCAACAACTAGCGGGACGAACAAACATTCAGTACTTC
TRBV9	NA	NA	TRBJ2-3	CASSPRLRWTDTQYF	TGTGCCAGCAGCCCCCGGCTTAGGTGGACAGATACGCAGTATTTT
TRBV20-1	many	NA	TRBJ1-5	CSARDLGRDQPQHF	TGCAGTGCTAGAGATCTCGGGCGGGATCAGCCCCAGCATTTT
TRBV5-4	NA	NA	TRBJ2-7	CASSLAGRRFGEQYF	TGTGCCAGCAGCTTGGCGGGCAGGAGATTCGGCGAGCAGTACTTC
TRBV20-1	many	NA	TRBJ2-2	CSAREGGLGTGELFF	TGCAGTGCTAGGGAGGGGGGTCTCGGCACCGGGGAGCTGTTTTTT
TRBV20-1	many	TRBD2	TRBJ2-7	CSATTRTSASYEQYF	TGCAGTGCTACGACCAGGACTAGCGCCTCCTACGAGCAGTACTTC
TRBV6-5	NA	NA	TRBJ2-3	CASSYSRRVQTDTQYF	TGTGCCAGCAGTTACTCGAGGAGAGTTCAGACAGATACGCAGTATTTT
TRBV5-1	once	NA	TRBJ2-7	CASSLGLGSSYEQYF	TGCGCCAGCAGCTTGGGACTAGGGAGCTCCTACGAGCAGTACTTC
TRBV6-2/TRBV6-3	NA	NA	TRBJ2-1	CASSYTSSSEGSYNEQFF	TGTGCCAGCAGTTACACCAGTTCCTCGGAGGGTTCCTACAATGAGCAGTTCTTC
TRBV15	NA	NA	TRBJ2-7	CATSRGLLDSDFEQYF	TGTGCCACCAGCAGAGGCCTACTAGATTCGGACTTCGAGCAGTACTTC
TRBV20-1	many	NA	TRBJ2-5	CSASPGLGETQYF	TGCAGTGCTAGTCCCGGGTTGGGGGAGACCCAGTACTTC
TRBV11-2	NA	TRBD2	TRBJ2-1	CASSLAGGKQFF	TGTGCCAGCAGCTTAGCGGGAGGTAAACAGTTCTTC
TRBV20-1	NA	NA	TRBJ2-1	CSARPEDKFSYNEQFF	TGCAGTGCTAGGCCGGAGGACAAATTCTCCTACAATGAGCAGTTCTTC
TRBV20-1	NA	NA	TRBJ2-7	CSALGPSYEQYF	TGCAGTGCGCTGGGACCATCCTACGAGCAGTACTTC
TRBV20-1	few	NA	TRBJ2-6	CSARDVAGHSGANVLTF	TGCAGTGCTAGAGATGTGGCAGGACATTCTGGGGCCAACGTCCTGACTTTC
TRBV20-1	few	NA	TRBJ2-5	CSAKPGQETQYF	TGCAGTGCTAAACCCGGACAAGAGACCCAGTACTTC